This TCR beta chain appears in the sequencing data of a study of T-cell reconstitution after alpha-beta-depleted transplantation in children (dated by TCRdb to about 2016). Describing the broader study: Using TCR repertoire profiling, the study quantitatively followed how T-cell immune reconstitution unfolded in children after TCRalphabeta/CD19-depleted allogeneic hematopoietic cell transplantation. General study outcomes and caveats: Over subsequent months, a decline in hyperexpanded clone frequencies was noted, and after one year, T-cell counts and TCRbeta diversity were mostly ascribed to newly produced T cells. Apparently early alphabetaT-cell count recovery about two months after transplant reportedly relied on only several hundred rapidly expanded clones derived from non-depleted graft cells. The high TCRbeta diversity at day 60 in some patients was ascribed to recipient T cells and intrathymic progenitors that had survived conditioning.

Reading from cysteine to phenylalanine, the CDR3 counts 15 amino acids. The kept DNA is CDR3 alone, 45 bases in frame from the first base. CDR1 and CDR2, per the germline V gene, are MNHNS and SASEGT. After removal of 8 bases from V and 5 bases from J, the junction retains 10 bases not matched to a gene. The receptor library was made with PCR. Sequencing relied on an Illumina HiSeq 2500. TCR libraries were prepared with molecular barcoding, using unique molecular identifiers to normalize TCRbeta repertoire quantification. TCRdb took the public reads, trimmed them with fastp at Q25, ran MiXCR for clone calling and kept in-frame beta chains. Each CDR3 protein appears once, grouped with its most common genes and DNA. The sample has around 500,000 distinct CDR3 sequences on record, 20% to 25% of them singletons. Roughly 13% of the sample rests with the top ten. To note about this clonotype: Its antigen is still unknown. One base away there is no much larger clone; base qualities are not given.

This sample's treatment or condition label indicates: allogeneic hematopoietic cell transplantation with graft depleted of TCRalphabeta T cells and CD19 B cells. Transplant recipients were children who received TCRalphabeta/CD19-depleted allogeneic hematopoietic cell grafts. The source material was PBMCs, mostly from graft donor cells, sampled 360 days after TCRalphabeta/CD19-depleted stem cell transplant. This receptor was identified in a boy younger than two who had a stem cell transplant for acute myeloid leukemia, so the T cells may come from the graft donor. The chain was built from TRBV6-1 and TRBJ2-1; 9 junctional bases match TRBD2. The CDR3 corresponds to CASSLAGALDNEQFF. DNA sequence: TGTGCCAGCTCCTTAGCGGGGGCCCTCGACAATGAGCAGTTCTTC.